These T cell receptor beta chains were read from a single sample in a study of immune evolution from preneoplasia to lung adenocarcinoma. Produced via immunoSEQ multiplex PCR; TCRdb's table is partial and in-frame only. In the table there are several thousand clones, around 78% of which are singletons. Sequenced sample: FFPE lung adenocarcinoma in situ tissue. The receptors were sampled from an older donor with lung adenocarcinoma. The CDR3 runs from the conserved cysteine through the conserved F or W. The D gene is left open where the match is weak. Expanded clones are given a class, and other clones once, few, many or no size at all.

j_call: TRBJ1-2; d_call: TRBD1; clone_size: NA; v_call: TRBV5-1; cdr3_aa: CASSLVGQGAYGGYTF; cdr3_nt: TGCGCCAGCAGCTTGGTAGGACAGGGGGCGTATGGTGGCTACACCTTC
j_call: TRBJ1-5; d_call: NA; clone_size: NA; v_call: TRBV10-2; cdr3_aa: CASSPTGNQPQHF; cdr3_nt: TGCGCCAGCAGCCCGACAGGAAATCAGCCCCAGCATTTT
j_call: TRBJ1-4; d_call: TRBD1; clone_size: NA; v_call: TRBV2; cdr3_aa: CASTGGQGGEKLFF; cdr3_nt: TGTGCCAGCACCGGCGGGCAGGGGGGCGAAAAACTGTTTTTT
j_call: TRBJ1-2; d_call: NA; clone_size: NA; v_call: TRBV5-6; cdr3_aa: CASSLGFHPEYGYTF; cdr3_nt: TGTGCCAGCAGCTTGGGTTTTCACCCTGAATATGGCTACACCTTC
j_call: TRBJ2-1; d_call: TRBD2; clone_size: NA; v_call: TRBV11-2; cdr3_aa: CASSPTGTRPSDEQFF; cdr3_nt: TGTGCCAGCAGCCCGACCGGGACTAGACCATCCGATGAGCAGTTCTTC
j_call: TRBJ1-1; d_call: NA; clone_size: NA; v_call: TRBV7-2; cdr3_aa: CASSLAGGLYEAFF; cdr3_nt: TGTGCCAGCAGCTTAGCTGGGGGGCTATATGAAGCTTTCTTT
j_call: TRBJ1-2; d_call: NA; clone_size: NA; v_call: TRBV28; cdr3_aa: CASQFYGYTF; cdr3_nt: TGTGCCAGTCAATTCTATGGCTACACCTTC
j_call: TRBJ2-6; d_call: NA; clone_size: NA; v_call: TRBV7-8; cdr3_aa: CASSLWTSGANVLTF; cdr3_nt: TGTGCCAGCAGCTTGTGGACATCTGGGGCCAACGTCCTGACTTTC
j_call: TRBJ2-1; d_call: NA; clone_size: NA; v_call: TRBV7-9; cdr3_aa: CASSLAPIATNEQFF; cdr3_nt: TGTGCCAGCAGCTTAGCGCCGATAGCTACCAATGAGCAGTTCTTC
j_call: TRBJ2-3; d_call: NA; clone_size: NA; v_call: TRBV11-3; cdr3_aa: CASSLSGATARTDTQYF; cdr3_nt: TGTGCCAGCAGCTTAAGTGGCGCCACCGCCCGCACAGATACGCAGTATTTT
j_call: TRBJ1-2; d_call: NA; clone_size: NA; v_call: TRBV7-3; cdr3_aa: CASSPRSGPLLGYTF; cdr3_nt: TGTGCCAGCAGCCCACGTTCCGGGCCGCTCTTGGGCTACACCTTC
j_call: TRBJ2-5; d_call: TRBD2; clone_size: NA; v_call: TRBV7-9; cdr3_aa: CASSLAGTSGGETQYF; cdr3_nt: TGTGCCAGCAGCTTAGCCGGGACTAGCGGGGGGGAGACCCAGTACTTC
j_call: TRBJ2-2; d_call: NA; clone_size: NA; v_call: TRBV9; cdr3_aa: CASSVGLALNTGELFF; cdr3_nt: TGTGCCAGCAGCGTAGGGCTAGCGCTGAACACCGGGGAGCTGTTTTTT
j_call: TRBJ1-6; d_call: NA; clone_size: NA; v_call: TRBV4-1; cdr3_aa: CASSQGEGDNSPLHF; cdr3_nt: TGCGCCAGCAGCCAGGGGGAGGGAGATAATTCACCCCTCCACTTT
j_call: TRBJ1-1; d_call: NA; clone_size: NA; v_call: TRBV30; cdr3_aa: CARRRGGAEAEAFF; cdr3_nt: TGTGCCCGGAGAAGGGGGGGCGCGGAAGCTGAAGCTTTCTTT
j_call: TRBJ2-1; d_call: TRBD1; clone_size: few; v_call: TRBV28; cdr3_aa: CASTTTGTEYNEQFF; cdr3_nt: TGTGCCAGCACCACAACCGGGACAGAATACAATGAGCAGTTCTTC
j_call: TRBJ2-5; d_call: NA; clone_size: NA; v_call: TRBV15; cdr3_aa: CATSTMGPARETQYF; cdr3_nt: TGTGCCACCAGCACCATGGGCCCCGCAAGGGAGACCCAGTACTTC
j_call: TRBJ1-2; d_call: NA; clone_size: NA; v_call: TRBV28; cdr3_aa: CASSLGGSRYGYTF; cdr3_nt: TGTGCCAGCAGTCTGGGGGGCAGTCGGTATGGCTACACCTTC
j_call: TRBJ1-2; d_call: NA; clone_size: once; v_call: TRBV2; cdr3_aa: CASSPRTVNNYGYTF; cdr3_nt: TGTGCCAGCAGTCCCAGGACAGTGAATAACTATGGCTACACCTTC
j_call: TRBJ2-5; d_call: TRBD2; clone_size: NA; v_call: TRBV5-1; cdr3_aa: CASSLSSGGTKTQYF; cdr3_nt: TGCGCCAGCAGCTTGTCCAGCGGGGGGACGAAGACCCAGTACTTC
j_call: TRBJ2-4; d_call: TRBD2; clone_size: NA; v_call: TRBV5-6; cdr3_aa: CASSFGTTKNIQYF; cdr3_nt: TGTGCCAGCAGCTTCGGGACTACCAAAAACATTCAGTACTTC
j_call: TRBJ1-1; d_call: NA; clone_size: NA; v_call: TRBV20-1; cdr3_aa: CSARYEAEAFF; cdr3_nt: TGCAGTGCTAGATATGAGGCAGAAGCTTTCTTT
j_call: TRBJ1-2; d_call: TRBD1; clone_size: NA; v_call: TRBV7-8; cdr3_aa: CASSKGGQVYRGYTF; cdr3_nt: TGTGCCAGCAGCAAAGGAGGACAGGTGTATCGTGGCTACACCTTC
j_call: TRBJ2-7; d_call: TRBD2; clone_size: NA; v_call: TRBV18; cdr3_aa: CASSPGLAGSSSYEQYF; cdr3_nt: TGTGCCAGCTCCCCGGGACTAGCGGGTTCCAGCTCCTACGAGCAGTACTTC
j_call: TRBJ1-4; d_call: NA; clone_size: NA; v_call: TRBV11-3; cdr3_aa: CASRRNGASATNEKLFF; cdr3_nt: TGTGCCAGCAGAAGAAACGGAGCCTCGGCAACTAATGAAAAACTGTTTTTT
j_call: TRBJ2-7; d_call: NA; clone_size: NA; v_call: TRBV28; cdr3_aa: CASTPNGGYEQYF; cdr3_nt: TGTGCCAGCACCCCAAACGGGGGCTACGAGCAGTACTTC
j_call: TRBJ2-7; d_call: TRBD1; clone_size: NA; v_call: TRBV19; cdr3_aa: CASSIGTGYEQYF; cdr3_nt: TGTGCCAGTAGTATCGGGACAGGCTACGAGCAGTACTTC
j_call: TRBJ1-1; d_call: NA; clone_size: NA; v_call: TRBV4-2; cdr3_aa: CASSQEFTRMNTEAFF; cdr3_nt: TGTGCCAGCAGCCAAGAGTTTACAAGAATGAACACTGAAGCTTTCTTT
j_call: TRBJ2-7; d_call: TRBD1; clone_size: NA; v_call: TRBV10-1; cdr3_aa: CASSRQGLDEQYF; cdr3_nt: TGCGCCAGCAGCCGACAGGGTTTGGACGAGCAGTACTTC
j_call: TRBJ1-4; d_call: TRBD1; clone_size: NA; v_call: TRBV11-3; cdr3_aa: CASSPGTGSEKLFF; cdr3_nt: TGTGCCAGCAGCCCCGGGACAGGGTCTGAAAAACTGTTTTTT
j_call: TRBJ1-2; d_call: TRBD1; clone_size: NA; v_call: TRBV20-1; cdr3_aa: CSVRGHGYTF; cdr3_nt: TGCAGTGTAAGGGGGCATGGCTACACCTTC
j_call: TRBJ2-1; d_call: TRBD2; clone_size: NA; v_call: TRBV5-1; cdr3_aa: CASKGLAGVGSYNEQFF; cdr3_nt: TGCGCCAGCAAGGGACTAGCGGGAGTAGGGTCCTACAATGAGCAGTTCTTC
j_call: TRBJ1-4; d_call: NA; clone_size: once; v_call: TRBV4-1; cdr3_aa: CASSQDLYRGNEKLFF; cdr3_nt: TGCGCCAGCAGCCAAGATCTTTACCGTGGAAATGAAAAACTGTTTTTT
j_call: TRBJ2-7; d_call: NA; clone_size: NA; v_call: TRBV29-1; cdr3_aa: CSVTAGTVLSYEQYF; cdr3_nt: TGCAGCGTAACCGCCGGGACGGTTCTCTCCTACGAGCAGTACTTC
j_call: TRBJ1-2; d_call: NA; clone_size: few; v_call: TRBV7-8; cdr3_aa: CASSLDPGYGYTF; cdr3_nt: TGTGCCAGCAGCTTAGACCCCGGGTATGGCTACACCTTC
j_call: TRBJ1-1; d_call: TRBD1; clone_size: NA; v_call: TRBV6-5; cdr3_aa: CASSMDRSVTEAFF; cdr3_nt: TGTGCCAGCAGCATGGACAGGTCGGTCACTGAAGCTTTCTTT
j_call: TRBJ1-1; d_call: NA; clone_size: once; v_call: TRBV6-5; cdr3_aa: CASSGWDIGDTEAFF; cdr3_nt: TGTGCCAGCAGTGGCTGGGACATTGGGGACACTGAAGCTTTCTTT
j_call: TRBJ2-7; d_call: NA; clone_size: NA; v_call: TRBV5-1; cdr3_aa: CASSSNREQYF; cdr3_nt: TGCGCCAGCAGTTCCAACAGAGAGCAGTACTTC
j_call: TRBJ2-3; d_call: NA; clone_size: hyperexpanded; v_call: TRBV6-4; cdr3_aa: CASSDSGGSGTDTQYF; cdr3_nt: TGTGCCAGCAGTGACTCAGGGGGGAGCGGCACAGATACGCAGTATTTT
j_call: TRBJ1-2; d_call: NA; clone_size: NA; v_call: TRBV5-1; cdr3_aa: CASSLGGAWDGYTF; cdr3_nt: TGCGCCAGCAGCTTGGGCGGGGCCTGGGATGGCTACACCTTC
j_call: TRBJ1-4; d_call: NA; clone_size: NA; v_call: TRBV5-1; cdr3_aa: CASSPGGASNEKLFF; cdr3_nt: TGCGCCAGCAGCCCGGGGGGGGCTTCTAATGAAAAACTGTTTTTT
j_call: TRBJ1-2; d_call: NA; clone_size: NA; v_call: TRBV28; cdr3_aa: CASSPNNYGYTF; cdr3_nt: TGTGCCAGCAGTCCTAATAACTATGGCTACACCTTC
j_call: TRBJ2-7; d_call: TRBD2; clone_size: NA; v_call: TRBV10-3; cdr3_aa: CAISEDPSGANYEQYF; cdr3_nt: TGTGCCATCAGTGAAGATCCTAGCGGGGCGAACTACGAGCAGTACTTC
j_call: TRBJ2-3; d_call: NA; clone_size: few; v_call: TRBV11-3; cdr3_aa: CASSLGKMDTQYF; cdr3_nt: TGTGCCAGCAGCTTAGGTAAAATGGATACGCAGTATTTT
j_call: TRBJ1-1; d_call: TRBD1; clone_size: NA; v_call: TRBV29-1; cdr3_aa: CSVEVGRGTEAFF; cdr3_nt: TGCAGCGTTGAGGTGGGCAGGGGGACTGAAGCTTTCTTT
j_call: TRBJ2-7; d_call: TRBD2; clone_size: NA; v_call: TRBV5-4; cdr3_aa: CASSPTMAGGPYEQYF; cdr3_nt: TGTGCCAGCAGCCCCACGATGGCGGGGGGGCCCTACGAGCAGTACTTC
j_call: TRBJ1-2; d_call: NA; clone_size: NA; v_call: TRBV28; cdr3_aa: CASSLGSTGYTF; cdr3_nt: TGTGCCAGCAGTTTAGGTTCTACGGGCTACACCTTC
j_call: TRBJ1-2; d_call: NA; clone_size: NA; v_call: TRBV27; cdr3_aa: CASSFSRTAYGYTF; cdr3_nt: TGTGCCAGCAGTTTTTCCCGGACGGCCTATGGCTACACCTTC
j_call: TRBJ1-5; d_call: NA; clone_size: NA; v_call: TRBV6-1; cdr3_aa: CASSTEGSLPQHF; cdr3_nt: TGTGCCAGCAGCACAGAGGGAAGTCTGCCCCAGCATTTT